A selection of T cell receptor beta chains follows, all from one sample in a study of blood T cell repertoires in COVID-19. Clones were sequenced by immunoSEQ multiplex PCR, and TCRdb holds only the in-frame ones, with some missing. The sample records 310,000 or so clones, roughly 90% being singletons. The sequencing input was PBMCs or T cells enriched from blood (not recorded which). These receptors all stem from a woman between 18 and 30 years old with acute COVID-19. Each CDR3 is given with its conserved first and last residue. D genes are given only for firm matches. Only some rows state a clone size, as once, few, many or a class for expanded clones.

j_call	clone_size	d_call	v_call	cdr3_nt	cdr3_aa
TRBJ1-2	.	TRBD1	TRBV19	TGTGCCAGTAGTGAAAGGACAGGGGGCCGTGGCTACACCTTC	CASSERTGGRGYTF
TRBJ2-1	.	.	TRBV4-3	TGCGCCAGCAGCCGCGGGTCGGGTGTCTACAATGAGCAGTTCTTC	CASSRGSGVYNEQFF
TRBJ2-3	.	.	TRBV5-8	TGTGCCAGCAGCTCCGGGACTGTCACAGATACGCAGTATTTT	CASSSGTVTDTQYF
TRBJ1-6	.	.	TRBV27	TGTGCCAGCAGGCTGGGAGATAATTCACCCCTCCACTTT	CASRLGDNSPLHF
TRBJ2-1	.	.	TRBV4-3	TGCGCCAGCAGCTTAGGGGGGGGGACCTACAATGAGCAGTTCTTC	CASSLGGGTYNEQFF
TRBJ1-4	.	TRBD1	TRBV7-8	TGTGCCAGCAGCTTGTCTCCGAACAGGGGGGAGAATGAAAAACTGTTTTTT	CASSLSPNRGENEKLFF
TRBJ2-2	many	.	TRBV25-1	TGTGCCAGCAGTGTACGGCGGGAGAACACCGGGGAGCTGTTTTTT	CASSVRRENTGELFF
TRBJ1-5	once	.	TRBV30	TGTGCCTGGAGAGATCAGAATTATCAGCCCCAGCATTTT	CAWRDQNYQPQHF
TRBJ2-1	.	TRBD2	TRBV5-1	TGCGCCAGCAGCTTGGCCGGGACTACCCACAATGAGCAGTTCTTC	CASSLAGTTHNEQFF
TRBJ1-5	.	.	TRBV27	TGTGCCAGCAGTTCCGGAGGTCAGCCCCAGCATTTT	CASSSGGQPQHF
TRBJ2-7	.	TRBD2	TRBV7-9	TGTGCCAGCAGCCCCCTGGATAGCGGGAGCGACGAGCAGTACTTC	CASSPLDSGSDEQYF
TRBJ2-1	.	TRBD2	TRBV27	TGTGCCAGCAGTCTAGGACTAGGGAATTCCTACAATGAGCAGTTCTTC	CASSLGLGNSYNEQFF
TRBJ2-4	.	TRBD2	TRBV10-3	TGTGCCACCTCATTCGGGGGGGCGAGGAACATTCAGTACTTC	CATSFGGARNIQYF
TRBJ2-1	.	.	TRBV7-8	TGTGCCAGCAGCTCCCTCCCCTATCGGGGGAATGAGCAGTTCTTC	CASSSLPYRGNEQFF
TRBJ1-4	once	.	TRBV7-9	TGTGCCAGCAGCTTACGAAGGCAGGGTAATGAAAAACTGTTTTTT	CASSLRRQGNEKLFF
TRBJ2-2	.	.	TRBV5-5	TGTGCCAGCAGCTTGACAGACAGGAGCCCCCGGTACACCGGGGAGCTGTTTTTT	CASSLTDRSPRYTGELFF
TRBJ1-5	.	TRBD1	TRBV5-1	TGCGCCAGCAGCTTGAGGGGACGAGACAGGGCTTATCAGCCCCAGCATTTT	CASSLRGRDRAYQPQHF
TRBJ2-5	.	.	TRBV7-2	TGTGCCAGCAGCACGAGGGCCCAAGAGACCCAGTACTTC	CASSTRAQETQYF
TRBJ1-3	.	TRBD1	TRBV7-8	TGTGCCAGCATGACAGGGGAGACCTCGAACACCATATATTTT	CASMTGETSNTIYF
TRBJ2-1	.	.	TRBV5-1	TGCGCCAGCACCTCCCGGAGCGGAGACAATGGGCAGTTCTTC	CASTSRSGDNGQFF
TRBJ1-2	.	.	TRBV19	TGTGCCAGTACCGCGGACAGTGCCAACTATGGCTACACCTTC	CASTADSANYGYTF
TRBJ2-5	.	TRBD1	TRBV5-1	TGCGCCAGCAGAGCCACAGGGGCCGACAGGCACCAAGAGACCCAGTACTTC	CASRATGADRHQETQYF
TRBJ1-6	.	TRBD1	TRBV7-2	TGTGCCAGCAGCCCCCCGCTGGACAGGGCTTATTCACCCCTCCACTTT	CASSPPLDRAYSPLHF
TRBJ2-7	.	.	TRBV11-3	TGTGCCAGCAGCTACGGGAGCTACGAGCAGTACTTC	CASSYGSYEQYF
TRBJ2-1	once	TRBD2	TRBV29-1	TGCAGCGTTACCGGGACTAGCGGGAGAAGGTCCTACAATGAGCAGTTCTTC	CSVTGTSGRRSYNEQFF
TRBJ2-7	.	.	TRBV28	TGTGCCAGCAGTTCTCGTAAACAGCAATCCTACGAGCAGTACTTC	CASSSRKQQSYEQYF
TRBJ2-7	.	TRBD2	TRBV28	TGTGCCAGCAGTTTGGGTAGCGGGGTAACCTACGAGCAGTACTTC	CASSLGSGVTYEQYF
TRBJ1-1	.	.	TRBV4-2	TGTGCCAGCGGGGGGGGCGGAACTTTCTTT	CASGGGGTFF
TRBJ2-3	.	.	TRBV14	TGTGCCAGCAGCCCTCTCGGGGGTCCTGAGACAGATACGCAGTATTTT	CASSPLGGPETDTQYF
TRBJ2-5	.	TRBD1	TRBV30	TGTGCCCAAAGGGGGCATAGGGAGACCCAGTACTTC	CAQRGHRETQYF
TRBJ1-1	.	.	TRBV27	TGTGCCAGCAGAGAAATGGAGACGAGGAACACTGAAGCTTTCTTT	CASREMETRNTEAFF
TRBJ1-2	.	TRBD1	TRBV6-2/TRBV6-3	TGTGCCAGCAGTAAATACCGGGACAGACTCTATGGCTACACCTTC	CASSKYRDRLYGYTF
TRBJ2-7	.	TRBD1	TRBV5-4	TGTGCCAGCAGCCATTGGGACAGGGTCTACGAGCAGTACTTC	CASSHWDRVYEQYF
TRBJ2-7	.	TRBD1	TRBV28	TGTGCCAGCAGTTTACTGGGACAGGGGGTCGAGCAGTACTTC	CASSLLGQGVEQYF
TRBJ1-5	.	.	TRBV7-8	TGTGCCAGCAGCTTAGGTTCAGTTGTTAGCAATCAGCCCCAGCATTTT	CASSLGSVVSNQPQHF
TRBJ2-7	.	TRBD1	TRBV30	TGTGCCTCGGACAGGGGGACCTACGAGCAGTACTTC	CASDRGTYEQYF
TRBJ1-2	.	TRBD1	TRBV7-9	TGTGCCAGCAGCCCACAGGGGGCGCAGGGCTACACCTTC	CASSPQGAQGYTF
TRBJ1-5	.	.	TRBV15	TGTGCCACCAGCAGAGAGATAGGGGAGGGAGGCAATCAGCCCCAGCATTTT	CATSREIGEGGNQPQHF
TRBJ2-3	.	.	TRBV11-2	TGTGCCAGCAGCTTAGTTTCGGCGGAAGGTCTTCAGTATTTT	CASSLVSAEGLQYF
TRBJ2-1	.	TRBD2	TRBV9	TGTGCCAGCAGCGAAAGCGGGAGGCCCAATGAGCAGTTCTTC	CASSESGRPNEQFF
TRBJ1-4	.	TRBD1	TRBV19	TGTGCCAGTAGTATAGAGGGACAGGGGGCGGCTAATGAAAAACTGTTTTTT	CASSIEGQGAANEKLFF
TRBJ2-3	few	.	TRBV9	TGTGCCAGCAGCGTATCGGGAACAATGGGCACAGATACGCAGTATTTT	CASSVSGTMGTDTQYF
TRBJ2-3	.	TRBD2	TRBV7-9	TGTGCCAGCAGCTTAGTTGGCGGGAGGGTAGCAGATACGCAGTATTTT	CASSLVGGRVADTQYF
TRBJ2-1	.	TRBD2	TRBV5-1	TGCGCCAGCAGCTTGGTCCTACTAGCGAATGAGCAGTTCTTC	CASSLVLLANEQFF
TRBJ2-6	.	TRBD2	TRBV27	TGTGCCAGCGGGGCTAGCGGACAATACTCTGGGGCCAACGTCCTGACTTTC	CASGASGQYSGANVLTF
TRBJ1-5	once	TRBD1	TRBV28	TGTGCCAGCAGTTTTGGGGGGACAGGGGGTCAGCCCCAGCATTTT	CASSFGGTGGQPQHF
TRBJ2-1	.	TRBD2	TRBV5-1	TGCGCCAGCAGCCCTGTCAGAACGGGAGGAAATGAGCAGTTCTTC	CASSPVRTGGNEQFF
TRBJ2-7	.	.	TRBV25-1	TGTGCCAGCAGTGAATACGGGGATCCAAACTACGAGCAGTACTTC	CASSEYGDPNYEQYF
TRBJ2-7	.	TRBD2	TRBV10-1	TGCGCCAGCAGTCTTAGCGGGAGCCATTCCGAGCAGTACTTC	CASSLSGSHSEQYF
TRBJ2-7	.	.	TRBV6-6	TGTGCCAGCAGACTTACGCGGCAAGCCTACGAGCAGTACTTC	CASRLTRQAYEQYF
TRBJ2-1	.	.	TRBV11-2	TGTGCCAGCAGCGTAACGAACAGGGTTGCGGGTGAGCAGTTCTTC	CASSVTNRVAGEQFF